This T cell receptor (beta chain) stems from a study of tissue T cells after allogeneic stem cell transplantation. In the case of this clone: All gene names here are mouse names. The read gets to within 1 residue of the CDR3 end, and the germline J gene fills in the rest.

J lost 7 bases, V lost 2 bases, and 6 bases had no gene match. CDR3 length: 15 amino acids. Germline assignment: CDR1 NNHNN and CDR2 SYGAGS (reference sequence). The data were produced by immunoSEQ multiplex PCR, yet TCRdb's version contains in-frame clones alone and is incomplete. Here the sample spans roughly 45,000 clones, roughly 73% being singletons. The sequenced material came from sorted cells pooled from one or two spleens. This TCR was recovered from a pool of C57BL/6 mice in good health. The rearrangement joins TRBV13-2 to TRBJ1-4; 9 nucleotides match TRBD1. Partial CDR3 DNA: TGTGCCAGCGGTGAGCCGGGACAGGGTGGCGAAAGATTATTT. Protein: CASGEPGQGGERLF. In full, the CDR3 reads CASGEPGQGGERLFF.